The 25 T cell receptor beta chains below all came from one sample that was sequenced in a study of T cells expressing NK-cell markers. With the 5' RACE reads reprocessed, TCRdb shows one record per CDR3 protein and no DNA. This repertoire includes a few hundred thousand distinct CDR3 sequences. The sample comprised blood T cells: a sorted CD56 or NKG2C T cell subset, CD4+ or CD8+ T cells, or bulk PBMC T cells (not recorded which). Receptors originate from a man aged 18 to 69 in good health.

The V call is TRBV20-1, the J call TRBJ1-5; lacking DNA, the TRBD1 call made by TCRdb goes unchecked. CDR3 length equals 14 residues. Germline V gene data show CDR1 as DFQATT and CDR2 as SNEGSKA (reference sequence). CDR3 loop: CSARTGGVNQPQHF.

The chain uses TRBV4-1 and TRBJ1-2; there is no DNA to check the TCRdb D call of TRBD1. The CDR3 covers 14 residues. Germline V gene lookup returns CDR1 MGHRA and CDR2 YSYEKL. CDR3 region: CASSQGAGFYGYTF.

V and J are TRBV21-1 and TRBJ2-1; there is no DNA to check the TCRdb D call of TRBD1. TRBV21-1 is a pseudogene segment. CDR3 length: 16 residues. CDR3 residues: CASSLKWGVSYNEQFF.

This chain links TRBV19 with TRBJ2-3; the D gene TCRdb calls, TRBD1, cannot be checked with no DNA. The CDR3 sequence is 15 residues long. Germline V gene data show CDR1 as LNHDA and CDR2 as SQIVND (reference sequence). CDR3: CAVSVQGEHTDTQYF.

CDR3 in amino acids: CASSLALGGAGETQYF. This chain joins TRBV5-1 and TRBJ2-5; TCRdb lists TRBD1, though no DNA is available to test this call. Germline V CDR1 and CDR2: SGHRS, YFSETQ. The CDR3 covers 16 residues.

This chain joins TRBV28 and TRBJ1-6; lacking DNA, the TRBD1 call made by TCRdb goes unchecked. CDR3 size: 14 residues. CDR1 MDHEN and CDR2 SYDVKM come from the germline V gene. The CDR3 loop is CASSLREGAEPLHF.

This chain links TRBV27 with TRBJ1-4; TCRdb picks TRBD1, but there is no DNA to check that call. This CDR3 has 15 amino acids. Germline V CDR1 and CDR2: MNHEY, SMNVEV (reference sequence). The CDR3 sequence is CASSAGLRSGEKLFF. Supplemented by reference TRBV27 and TRBJ1-4, the full variable domain reads EAQVTQNPRYLITVTGKKLTVTCSQNMNHEYMSWYRQDPGLGLRQIYYSMNVEVTDKGDVPEGYKVSRKEKRNFPLILESPSPNQTSLYFCASSAGLRSGEKLFFGSGTQLSVL.

The rearrangement joins TRBV6-2 or TRBV6-3 to TRBJ2-1; there is no DNA to check the TCRdb D call of TRBD2. The CDR3 has 14 amino acids. Germline CDR1 and CDR2: MNHEY and SVGEGT. CDR3 amino acids: CASIPGARAYEQFF.

The rearrangement links TRBV11-1 to TRBJ2-3. Germline V gene data show CDR1 as SGHAT and CDR2 as FQDESV (reference sequence). The CDR3 is 19 amino acids. The CDR3 is CASSLGQLHLKISTDTQYF.

V gene TRBV6-1 combines with J gene TRBJ2-3. The CDR3 is made up of 13 amino acids. Germline V gives CDR1 MNHNS, CDR2 SASEGT. CDR3: CASSSHTEDTQYF.

V and J are TRBV7-9 and TRBJ1-6; TCRdb returns TRBD1, unconfirmable since there is no DNA. Germline V gives CDR1 SEHNR, CDR2 FQNEAQ (reference sequence). CDR3 length: 14 residues. CDR3 region: CASSERDRYSPLHF.

J is TRBJ1-2 and V is TRBV19. Germline values: CDR1 LNHDA, CDR2 SQIVND (reference sequence). The CDR3 has 16 amino acids. CDR3 sequence reads: CASREVFQKLHDGYTF.

V and J are TRBV6-1 and TRBJ1-2. This CDR3 is 14 amino acids long. From germline, CDR1 is MNHNS and CDR2 SASEGT. The CDR3 loop reads CASIGRVSSYGYTF.

This sequence joins TRBV5-5 and TRBJ2-1; TCRdb's D call of TRBD2 is untestable without DNA. CDR1 and CDR2 (germline): SGHKS, YYEKEE (reference sequence). This CDR3 comprises 18 residues. CDR3 loop: CASSLRTTSGGAINEQFF.

The gene calls are TRBV18 and TRBJ1-1; the D call from TCRdb, TRBD1, cannot be confirmed without DNA. CDR1 KGHSH and CDR2 LQKENI come from the germline V gene. CDR3 size: 13 residues. The CDR3: CASSPHPGQLAFF.

The rearrangement links TRBV11-2 to TRBJ2-5; TCRdb's D call, TRBD2, is unchecked because there is no DNA. The CDR3 has 15 residues. The germline V gene encodes CDR1 SGHAT and CDR2 FQNNGV. The CDR3 is CASSLETSAGETQYF.

CDR3 loop: CASSARGQGIYEQYF. The chain recombines TRBV2 with TRBJ2-7; TCRdb selects TRBD1, and the lack of DNA leaves this call unchecked. The CDR3 loop spans 15 amino acids. From germline, CDR1 is SNHLY and CDR2 FYNNEI.

The genes are TRBV5-1 and TRBJ2-7; there is no DNA to check the TCRdb D call of TRBD1. Germline V gene lookup returns CDR1 SGHRS and CDR2 YFSETQ. CDR3 length equals 15 residues. CDR3: CASSEPAGTLYEQYF.

The chain combines TRBV6-1 with TRBJ2-1; TCRdb reports TRBD1, a call that lacks DNA to check it against. Germline CDR1 is MNHNS and CDR2 is SASEGT. The length of the CDR3 is 15 residues. CDR3: CASRPGKRSYNEQFF.

The chain employs TRBV6-2 or TRBV6-3 and TRBJ2-2; TCRdb names TRBD2, which stays unverified in the absence of DNA. The germline V gene has CDR1 MNHEY and CDR2 SVGEGT. This CDR3 contains 18 residues. CDR3 region: CASSYSSGLAGGTGELFF.

The chain links TRBV20-1 to TRBJ1-5; TCRdb selects TRBD1, and the lack of DNA leaves this call unchecked. The CDR3 extends over 14 amino acids. Germline V CDR1 and CDR2: DFQATT, SNEGSKA (reference sequence). The CDR3 loop reads CSAYRGNSNQPQHF.

V and J are TRBV9 and TRBJ2-7. In germline, CDR1 is SGDLS, CDR2 YYNGEE. There are 12 residues in the CDR3. The CDR3 is CASSVEIHEQYF.

This rearrangement joins TRBV29-1 to TRBJ2-3. Per germline, CDR1 SQVTM and CDR2 ANQGSEA. There are 11 residues in the CDR3. This CDR3 reads CSGRSTDTQYF.

This chain connects TRBV6-5 to TRBJ2-6. CDR1 MNHEY and CDR2 SVGAGI come from the germline V gene. The CDR3 loop spans 15 amino acids. The CDR3 sequence: CASRYSRSGANVLTF.

This sequence joins TRBV5-6 and TRBJ1-5; without DNA, the TCRdb call of TRBD1 cannot be checked. This CDR3 contains 18 residues. CDR1 and CDR2 from the germline V gene are SGHDT and YYEEEE. CDR3 sequence reads: CASSSNRVTWYSNQPQHF.